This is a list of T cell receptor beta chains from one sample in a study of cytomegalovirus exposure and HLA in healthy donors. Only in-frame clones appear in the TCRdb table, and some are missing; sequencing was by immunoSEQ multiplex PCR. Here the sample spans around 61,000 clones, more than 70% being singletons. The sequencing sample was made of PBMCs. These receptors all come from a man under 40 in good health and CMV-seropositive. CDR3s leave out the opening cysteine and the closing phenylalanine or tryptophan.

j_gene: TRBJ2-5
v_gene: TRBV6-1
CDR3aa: ATIGQGQETQY

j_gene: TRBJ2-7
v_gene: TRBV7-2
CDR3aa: ASSLGGGIGEQY

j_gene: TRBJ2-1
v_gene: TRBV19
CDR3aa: ASSPRQGARDEQF

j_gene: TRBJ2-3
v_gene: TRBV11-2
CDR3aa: ASSFRAMATDTQY

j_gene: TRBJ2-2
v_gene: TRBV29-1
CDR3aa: SVGGTSGSYTGELF

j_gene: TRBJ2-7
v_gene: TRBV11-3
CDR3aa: ASSLGSPGTTYEQY

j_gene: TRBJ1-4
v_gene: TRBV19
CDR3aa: ASSILVSEKLF

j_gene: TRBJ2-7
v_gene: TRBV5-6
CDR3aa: ASTLTGGSYEQY

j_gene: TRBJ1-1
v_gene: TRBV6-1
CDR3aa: ASRVSVNTEAF

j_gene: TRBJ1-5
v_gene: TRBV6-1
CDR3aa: ASSARTITVSNQPQH

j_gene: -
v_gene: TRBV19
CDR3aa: ASSIGTDSDEQY

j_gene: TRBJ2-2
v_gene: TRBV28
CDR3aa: ASSFYTGELF

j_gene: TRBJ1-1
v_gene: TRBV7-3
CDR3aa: ASSARGYTEAF

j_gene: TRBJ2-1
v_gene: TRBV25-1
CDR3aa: ASSESDRNNEQF

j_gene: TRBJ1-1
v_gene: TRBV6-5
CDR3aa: ASSQGGGNTEAF

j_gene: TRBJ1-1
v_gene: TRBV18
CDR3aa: ASLPPDREVATF

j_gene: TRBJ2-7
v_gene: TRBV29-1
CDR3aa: SVLTGETYEQY

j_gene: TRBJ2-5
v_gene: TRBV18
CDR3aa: ASSRGTSRGQETQY

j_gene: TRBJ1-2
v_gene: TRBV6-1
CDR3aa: ASSPYEDYGYT

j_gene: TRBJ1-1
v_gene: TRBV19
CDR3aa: ASFDAAGVNTEAF

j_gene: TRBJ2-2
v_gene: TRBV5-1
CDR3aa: ASSLGTVAGELF

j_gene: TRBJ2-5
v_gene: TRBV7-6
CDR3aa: ASSTGTSGRLETQY

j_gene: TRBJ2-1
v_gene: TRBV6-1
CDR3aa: ASRDPGQPYNEQF

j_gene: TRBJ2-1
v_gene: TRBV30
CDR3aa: ACPGAGSYNEQF

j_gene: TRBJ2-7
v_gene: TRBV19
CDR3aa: ASSNRQGRSYEQY

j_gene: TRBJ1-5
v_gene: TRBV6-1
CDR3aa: ASRTGGDSNQPQH

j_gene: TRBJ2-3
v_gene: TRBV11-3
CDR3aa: ASSLDGQGVGTDTQY

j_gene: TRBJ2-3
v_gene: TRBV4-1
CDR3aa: ASSPAGGTDTQY

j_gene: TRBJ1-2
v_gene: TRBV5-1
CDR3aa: ASSFGQVYYGYT

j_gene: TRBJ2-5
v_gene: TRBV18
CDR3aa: ASSPRAQETQY

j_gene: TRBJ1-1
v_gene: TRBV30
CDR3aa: AWSSEGTEAF

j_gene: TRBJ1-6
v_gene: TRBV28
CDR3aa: ASSLGPGGRNSPLH

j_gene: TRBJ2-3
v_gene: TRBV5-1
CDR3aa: ASRLGLTEDTQY

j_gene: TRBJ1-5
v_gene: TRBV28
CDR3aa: ASIPWGVSNQPQH

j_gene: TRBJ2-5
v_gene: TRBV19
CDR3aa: ASSIDGGALETQY

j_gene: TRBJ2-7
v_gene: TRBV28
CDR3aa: ASTRGDGYEQY

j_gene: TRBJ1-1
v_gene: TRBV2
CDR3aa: ASSLTRANTEAF

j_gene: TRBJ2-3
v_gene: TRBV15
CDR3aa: ATSSDRAKKTDTQY

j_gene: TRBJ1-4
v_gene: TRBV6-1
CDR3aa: ASTFGTGEEKLF

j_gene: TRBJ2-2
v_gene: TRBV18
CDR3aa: ASSPGTSGRSNTGELF

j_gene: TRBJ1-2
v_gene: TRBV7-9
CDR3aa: SSSFIGLRGGGYT

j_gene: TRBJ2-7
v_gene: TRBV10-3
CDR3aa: AIGQELGSVEQY

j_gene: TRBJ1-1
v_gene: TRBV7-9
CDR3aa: ASSLSVNTEAF

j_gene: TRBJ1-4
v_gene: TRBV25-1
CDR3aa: ASSDVADYNEKLF

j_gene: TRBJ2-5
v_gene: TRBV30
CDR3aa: AWSLTVYGLAGVETQY

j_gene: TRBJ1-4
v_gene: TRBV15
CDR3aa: ATSREQGLNEKLF